This entry lists 28 T cell receptor beta chains sequenced from one sample in a study of long-term antiretroviral therapy in people with HIV. An immunoSEQ assay, version v3.0, was performed at survey level. The table came from immunoSEQ multiplex PCR; TCRdb's copy has only in-frame clones and leaves some out. Of more than 20,000 clones in the sample, 85% to 95% were seen once. Specimen: unsorted PBMCs, collected roughly 5.1 years after starting antiretroviral therapy. These receptors were taken from a woman in her forties or fifties with HIV.

V gene TRBV5-1 combines with J gene TRBJ2-1, with TRBD2 identical over 9 bases. The CDR3 is 18 residues long. In germline, CDR1 is SGHRS, CDR2 YFSETQ. Losses at the gene ends were 2 bases for V and 3 bases for J; bases not matched to a gene: 12. The CDR3 coding sequence is TGCGCCAGCAGCTTTTCGACGCCGGGACTAGCAGGCTACAATGAGCAGTTCTTC. It specifies CASSFSTPGLAGYNEQFF. The whole variable domain, filled in from reference TRBV5-1 and TRBJ2-1, reads KAGVTQTPRYLIKTRGQQVTLSCSPISGHRSVSWYQQTPGQGLQFLFEYFSETQRNKGNFPGRFSGRQFSNSRSEMNVSTLELGDSALYLCASSFSTPGLAGYNEQFFGPGTRLTVL.

CDR3 sequence reads: CASRKGQGFNEQYF. The DNA for the CDR3 is TGTGCCAGCAGGAAAGGACAGGGATTCAACGAGCAGTACTTC. The chain carries TRBV6-6 and TRBJ2-7; 8 bases are shared with TRBD1. The germline V gene has CDR1 MNHNY and CDR2 SVGAGI (reference sequence). V dropped 6 bases and J dropped 5; count of bases not matched to a gene: 9. This CDR3 is 14 amino acids long.

A single count supports this clone. V gene TRBV5-1 combines with J gene TRBJ2-7, with a possible D match to TRBD2 (6 bases). The CDR3 consists of 15 residues. CDR1 SGHRS and CDR2 YFSETQ come from the germline V gene. The ends were cut back, 5 bases at V and 2 bases at J, with 17 bases in the middle. In nucleotides, the CDR3 is TGCGCCAGCAGGGGGGGTCGAGCAGCAACCTACGAGCAGTACTTC. Translating gives CASRGGRAATYEQYF.

The chain has TRBV5-4 and TRBJ2-7; weak D call: TRBD1 (5 bases). V was clipped by 2 bases and J by 2 bases, with 11 bases between them. This CDR3 region has 14 residues. CDR1 and CDR2 from the germline V gene are SGHNT and YYREEE (reference sequence). The CDR3 region is CASSFALGAYEQYF. The CDR3 DNA is TGTGCCAGCAGCTTCGCCTTAGGGGCCTACGAGCAGTACTTC.

V and J are TRBV5-6 and TRBJ2-5; 12 nucleotides align to TRBD1. V lost 5 bases to trimming and J lost 4 bases; unmatched junction nucleotides: 3. The CDR3 is 14 residues long. Per the germline V gene, CDR1 is SGHDT and CDR2 is YYEEEE. The CDR3 sequence is CASSLGQGAETQYF. CDR3 coding DNA: TGTGCCAGCAGTCTGGGACAGGGGGCAGAGACCCAGTACTTC.

The chain couples TRBV7-8 to TRBJ1-1, with D tentatively TRBD1 (5 bases). Germline values: CDR1 SGHVS, CDR2 FQNEAQ. V was cut by 5 bases and J by 1 base, with 17 bases left in between. The CDR3 spans 16 residues. The CDR3 nucleotides are TGTGCCAGCAGCGAACCAATGTGGGGGGAGAACACTGAAGCTTTCTTT. Translation: CASSEPMWGENTEAFF.

J is TRBJ2-7 and V is TRBV10-3; 9 bases are shared with TRBD1. Germline V gene lookup returns CDR1 ENHRY and CDR2 SYGVKD. The CDR3 spans 16 residues. Unmatched junction bases numbered 7, after V lost 3 bases and J lost 1 base. CDR3 sequence: CAISEPGQGGSYEQYF. The CDR3 nucleotides are TGTGCCATCAGTGAACCGGGACAGGGTGGGTCCTACGAGCAGTACTTC.

This chain uses TRBV7-9 with TRBJ2-1; 7 bases align to TRBD2. The CDR3 contains 14 residues. Germline assignment: CDR1 SEHNR and CDR2 FQNEAQ (reference sequence). Trimming took 3 bases from V and 4 from J; bases not matched to a gene: 3. The CDR3: CASSFTSVYNEQFF. The CDR3 DNA sequence: TGTGCCAGCAGCTTTACTAGCGTGTACAATGAGCAGTTCTTC.

V is TRBV10-3 and J is TRBJ1-1; D gene unclear. V was pared by 2 bases and J by 4 bases, with 5 bases between. Germline CDR1 is ENHRY and CDR2 is SYGVKD. The CDR3 is 12 residues long. CDR3 residues: CAISEIITEAFF. CDR3 nucleotides: TGTGCCATCAGTGAGATTATCACTGAAGCTTTCTTT.

Worth noting for this clone: A junction boundary mismatches the germline segment, possibly from a read error. This rearrangement joins TRBV7-7 to TRBJ2-5; 7 bases match TRBD2. The CDR3 extends over 13 amino acids. CDR1 SSHAT and CDR2 FNYEAQ come from the germline V gene (reference sequence). DNA of the CDR3: TGTGCTAGCAGCCGCGGGGGAGAGGAGACCCAGTACTTC. Its translation is CASSRGGEETQYF. The variable domain in full, completed from reference TRBV7-7 and TRBJ2-5, reads GAGVSQSPRYKVTKRGQDVTLRCDPISSHATLYWYQQALGQGPEFLTYFNYEAQPDKSGLPSDRFSAERPEGSISTLTIQRTEQRDSAMYRCASSRGGEETQYFGPGTRLLVL.

J is TRBJ2-7 and V is TRBV18; 7 bases are shared with TRBD2. The CDR3 runs 15 residues. J gave up 0 bases and V 0 bases, and 2 bases lay outside the gene matches. CDR1 is KGHSH and CDR2 is LQKENI in the germline V gene. The CDR3 DNA reads TGTGCCAGCTCACCACCGGGCGGGAGCTCCTACGAGCAGTACTTC. Its protein product is CASSPPGGSSYEQYF.

The rearrangement links TRBV11-3 to TRBJ2-5; no clear D. This CDR3 has 13 residues. V was pared by 1 base and J by 5 bases, with 8 bases between. In germline, CDR1 is SGHNT, CDR2 YENEEA. The CDR3 loop reads CASSLGQMETQYF. The DNA for the CDR3 is TGTGCCAGCAGCTTAGGCCAAATGGAGACCCAGTACTTC. Complete variable domain (other parts from reference TRBV11-3 and TRBJ2-5): EAGVVQSPRYKIIEKKQPVAFWCNPISGHNTLYWYLQNLGQGPELLIRYENEEAVDDSQLPKDRFSAERLKGVDSTLKIQPAELGDSAVYLCASSLGQMETQYFGPGTRLLVL.

The genes are TRBV19 and TRBJ2-7; 11 positions match TRBD1. Trimming removed 6 bases from V and 7 bases from J; junction bases left unmatched: 8. The CDR3 sequence is 14 residues long. Germline values: CDR1 LNHDA, CDR2 SQIVND (reference sequence). CDR3 amino acids: CASRADRGQREQYF. DNA of the CDR3: TGTGCCAGTAGGGCGGACAGGGGGCAGAGGGAGCAGTACTTC. The full variable domain, its missing parts supplied by reference TRBV19 and TRBJ2-7, is DGGITQSPKYLFRKEGQNVTLSCEQNLNHDAMYWYRQDPGQGLRLIYYSQIVNDFQKGDIAEGYSVSREKKESFPLTVTSAQKNPTAFYLCASRADRGQREQYFGPGTRLTVT.

This chain uses TRBV9 with TRBJ2-7; D is perhaps TRBD2 (6 bases). V lost 3 bases and J lost 4, with 26 bases in between. This CDR3 is 18 amino acids long. CDR1 and CDR2 from the germline V gene are SGDLS and YYNGEE. The CDR3 DNA reads TGTGCCAGCAGCGGGGAGGACAATTTCTACCAGAATCCTTACGAGCAGTACTTC. This codes for CASSGEDNFYQNPYEQYF.

V gene TRBV2 combines with J gene TRBJ1-2; D ambiguous. The CDR3 loop spans 14 amino acids. V was clipped by 2 bases and J by 9 bases, with 16 bases between them. CDR1 is SNHLY and CDR2 is FYNNEI in the germline V gene. CDR3 in DNA: TGTGCCAGCAGTGAATTAGGTGTGCGGGGTAGCTACACCTTC. Translated: CASSELGVRGSYTF.

The V gene is TRBV9, the J gene TRBJ2-1; tentative D call: TRBD2 (6 bases). The CDR3 sequence is 20 residues long. CDR1 SGDLS and CDR2 YYNGEE come from the germline V gene. V lost 4 bases to trimming and J lost 3 bases, with 29 bases between them. This CDR3 is CASSPGDEGHIAAIYNEQFF. In DNA, the CDR3 is TGTGCCAGCAGCCCCGGAGATGAGGGGCACATAGCGGCCATCTACAATGAGCAGTTCTTC. The full variable domain, in which reference TRBV9 and TRBJ2-1 provide the parts outside the CDR3, is DSGVTQTPKHLITATGQRVTLRCSPRSGDLSVYWYQQSLDQGLQFLIQYYNGEERAKGNILERFSAQQFPDLHSELNLSSLELGDSALYFCASSPGDEGHIAAIYNEQFFGPGTRLTVL.

This clone has only one observation. The gene calls are TRBV6-5 and TRBJ2-1; TRBD2 matches at 7 bases. The junction had 1 base not matched to a gene; V was cut back by 8 bases and J by 0 bases. The germline V gene has CDR1 MNHEY and CDR2 SVGAGI. The CDR3 has 13 residues. CDR3 nucleotide sequence: TGTGCCAGCGGGGGGGACTCCTACAATGAGCAGTTCTTC. Translation gives CASGGDSYNEQFF.

This chain uses TRBV5-1 with TRBJ2-2; 9 nucleotides agree with TRBD2. Unmatched junction bases numbered 5, after V lost 9 bases and J lost 2 bases. This CDR3 has 14 amino acids. Germline V CDR1 and CDR2: SGHRS, YFSETQ. CDR3 in amino acids: CATRLAANTGELFF. The CDR3 nucleotides are TGCGCCACCCGACTAGCGGCTAACACCGGGGAGCTGTTTTTT.

This clone was detected once. The V call is TRBV7-8, the J call TRBJ2-7; possibly TRBD1 for D (6 bases). The ends were cut back, 5 bases at V and 6 bases at J, with 14 bases in the middle. CDR1 is SGHVS, CDR2 FQNEAQ, per germline. The CDR3 spans 13 residues. The CDR3 region is CASSVTGSREQYF. The CDR3, as DNA: TGTGCCAGCAGCGTAACAGGGTCCCGCGAGCAGTACTTC.

The chain uses TRBV2 and TRBJ2-7, with 9 bases lining up with TRBD1. There are 14 residues in the CDR3. V shed 8 bases, J shed 0 bases, and the junction held 5 bases outside the gene matches. The germline V gene has CDR1 SNHLY and CDR2 FYNNEI. CDR3: CASGTGQNSYEQYF. The CDR3 region has the DNA TGTGCCAGCGGGACAGGGCAAAACTCCTACGAGCAGTACTTC.

The chain couples TRBV7-2 to TRBJ2-3; 9 bases line up with TRBD2. Germline loops: CDR1 SGHTA, CDR2 FQGNSA. The CDR3 consists of 16 residues. V trimming: 4 bases; J trimming: 2 bases; junction bases outside the gene matches: 7. The CDR3 nucleotides are TGTGCCAGCAGCTCTCTAGCGGGATCCTTCACAGATACGCAGTATTTT. Translated, it gives CASSSLAGSFTDTQYF.

J is TRBJ1-1 and V is TRBV5-4, with D possibly matching TRBD1 (5 bases). CDR1 is SGHNT, CDR2 YYREEE, per germline (reference sequence). V lost 3 bases, J lost 5 bases, and 14 bases lay in between. The CDR3 has 14 residues. CDR3 DNA: TGTGCCAGCAGCTGGACACTGGATATAACTGAAGCTTTCTTT. This sequence encodes CASSWTLDITEAFF.

The chain combines TRBV4-2 with TRBJ1-1; D is uncertain. CDR3 length equals 16 residues. The germline gives CDR1 LGHNA, CDR2 YNFKEQ. Trimming took 0 bases from V and 0 from J, leaving 11 bases between them. The CDR3 region has the DNA TGTGCCAGCAGCCAAGAACGGGGAAGTATGAACACTGAAGCTTTCTTT. It encodes CASSQERGSMNTEAFF.

The CDR3 DNA reads as TGCGCCAGCAGCGAATCGGGACTAGGGCCAGATACGCAGTATTTT. The encoded protein is CASSESGLGPDTQYF. This chain joins TRBV5-1 and TRBJ2-3; 8 nucleotides match TRBD2. Germline CDR1 SGHRS, CDR2 YFSETQ. Unmatched junction bases numbered 8, after V lost 4 bases and J lost 4 bases. The CDR3 covers 15 residues.

This clone was counted a single time. The gene calls are TRBV5-6 and TRBJ2-1, with a weak D call TRBD2 (6 bases). The CDR3 is 12 amino acids. CDR1 is SGHDT, CDR2 YYEEEE, per germline. V was shortened by 4 bases and J by 10 bases, with 12 bases between the two germline ends. CDR3 in amino acids: CASSPGTQEQFF. In nucleotides, the CDR3 is TGTGCCAGCAGCCCGGGGACTCAAGAGCAGTTCTTC.

The V and J genes are TRBV6-5 and TRBJ2-3; TRBD2 aligns across 7 bases. In germline, CDR1 is MNHEY, CDR2 SVGAGI. The CDR3 sequence is 14 residues long. V trimming: 6 bases; J trimming: 3 bases; junction bases outside the gene matches: 6. The CDR3 DNA follows: TGTGCCAGCAGACGCGGGAGTCCGACAGATACGCAGTATTTT. Encoded protein: CASRRGSPTDTQYF.

V is TRBV6-1 and J is TRBJ2-1; 10 bases map to TRBD2. With V trimmed by 1 base and J by 3 bases, 0 bases remained unmatched. Germline V gene sequence: CDR1 MNHNS, CDR2 SASEGT. The CDR3 runs to 15 residues. CDR3 in amino acids: CASSEGTSGYNEQFF. As DNA, the CDR3 is TGTGCCAGCAGTGAAGGGACTAGCGGCTACAATGAGCAGTTCTTC.

The J gene is TRBJ1-1, the V gene TRBV4-3, with D unresolved. V dropped 0 bases and J dropped 4 bases, with 9 bases sitting between them. The germline V gene has CDR1 LGHNA and CDR2 YSLEER. The CDR3 spans 14 residues. CDR3 in amino acids: CASSQEFGSTEAFF. The CDR3 nucleotides read TGCGCCAGCAGCCAAGAATTTGGGAGCACTGAAGCTTTCTTT.